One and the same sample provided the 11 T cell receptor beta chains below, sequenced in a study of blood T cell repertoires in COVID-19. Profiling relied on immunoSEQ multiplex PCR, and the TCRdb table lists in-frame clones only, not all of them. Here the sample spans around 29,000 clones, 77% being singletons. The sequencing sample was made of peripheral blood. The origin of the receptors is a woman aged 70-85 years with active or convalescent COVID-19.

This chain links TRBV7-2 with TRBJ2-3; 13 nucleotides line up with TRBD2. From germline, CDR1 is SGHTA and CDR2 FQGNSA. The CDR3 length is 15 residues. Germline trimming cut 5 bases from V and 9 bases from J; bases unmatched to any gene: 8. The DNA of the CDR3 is TGTGCCAGCAGCCGGACTAGCGGGAGAGGTGAGACGCAGTATTTT. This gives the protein CASSRTSGRGETQYF.

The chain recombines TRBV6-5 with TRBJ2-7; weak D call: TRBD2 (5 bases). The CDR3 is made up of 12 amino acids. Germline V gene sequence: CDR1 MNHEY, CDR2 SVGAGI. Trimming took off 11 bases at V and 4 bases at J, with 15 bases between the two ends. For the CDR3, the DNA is TGTGCCTCCTCCCTAGAGGGATACGAGCAGTACTTC. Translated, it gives CASSLEGYEQYF.

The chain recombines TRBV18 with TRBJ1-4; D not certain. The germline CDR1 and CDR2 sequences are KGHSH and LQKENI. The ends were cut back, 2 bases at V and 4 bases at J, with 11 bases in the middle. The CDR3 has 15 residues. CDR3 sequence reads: CASSPVSANNEKLFF. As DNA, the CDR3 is TGTGCCAGCTCACCAGTTAGCGCTAATAATGAAAAACTGTTTTTT.

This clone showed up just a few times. The CDR3 coding sequence is TGCGCCAGCAGTGATGGAGGGACAGGGAAAAACATTCAGTACTTC. The encoded protein is CASSDGGTGKNIQYF. The chain has TRBV10-1 and TRBJ2-4, with 9 bases matching TRBD1. The V gene end was trimmed by 3 bases and the J gene end by 4 bases; junction bases not matched to a gene: 4. CDR1 and CDR2 from the germline V gene are WNHNN and SYGVQD (reference sequence). The CDR3 spans 15 residues.

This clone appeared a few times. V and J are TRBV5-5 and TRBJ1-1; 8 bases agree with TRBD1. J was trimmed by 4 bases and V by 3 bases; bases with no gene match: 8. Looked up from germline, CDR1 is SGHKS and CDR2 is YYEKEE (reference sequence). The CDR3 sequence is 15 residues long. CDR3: CASSSPGGWGTEAFF. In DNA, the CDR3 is TGTGCCAGCAGCTCTCCAGGGGGCTGGGGCACTGAAGCTTTCTTT.

CDR3 sequence (DNA): TGTGCCAGTAGTACCGGGGGGTCCTACGAGCAGTACTTC. Its translation is CASSTGGSYEQYF. The chain recombines TRBV19 with TRBJ2-7; TRBD2 matches 7 bases. J gave up 1 base and V 4 bases, and 1 base lay outside the gene matches. CDR3 size: 13 residues. Germline V gene lookup returns CDR1 LNHDA and CDR2 SQIVND (reference sequence). Using reference TRBV19 and TRBJ2-7 for the parts outside the CDR3, the full variable domain is DGGITQSPKYLFRKEGQNVTLSCEQNLNHDAMYWYRQDPGQGLRLIYYSQIVNDFQKGDIAEGYSVSREKKESFPLTVTSAQKNPTAFYLCASSTGGSYEQYFGPGTRLTVT.

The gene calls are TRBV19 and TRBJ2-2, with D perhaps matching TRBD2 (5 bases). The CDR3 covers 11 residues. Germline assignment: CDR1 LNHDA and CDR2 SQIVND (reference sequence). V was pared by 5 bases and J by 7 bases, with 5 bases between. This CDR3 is CASSEGGELFF. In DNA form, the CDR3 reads TGTGCCAGTAGTGAGGGCGGGGAGCTGTTTTTT.

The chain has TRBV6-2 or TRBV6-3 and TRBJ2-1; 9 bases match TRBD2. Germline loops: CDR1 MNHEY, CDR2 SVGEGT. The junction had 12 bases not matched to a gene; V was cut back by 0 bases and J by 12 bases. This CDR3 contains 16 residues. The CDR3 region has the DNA TGTGCCAGCAGTTACTCGGGGGCTAGCGGGACCTCCTGGCAGTTCTTC. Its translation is CASSYSGASGTSWQFF.

The CDR3 is CASRGTGTEIGVAFF. The CDR3 DNA sequence: TGCGCCAGCAGGGGAACCGGGACAGAGATCGGTGTGGCTTTCTTT. The rearrangement uses TRBV10-2 and TRBJ1-1; the match to TRBD1 covers 7 bases. Germline CDR1 reads WSHSY; CDR2 reads SAAADI. With V trimmed by 6 bases and J by 11 bases, 18 bases remained unmatched. The CDR3 runs 15 residues.

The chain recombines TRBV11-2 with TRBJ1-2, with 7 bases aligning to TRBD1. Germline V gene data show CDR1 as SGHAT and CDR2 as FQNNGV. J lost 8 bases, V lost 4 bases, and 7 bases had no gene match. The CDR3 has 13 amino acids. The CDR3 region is CASSSSTGDGYTF. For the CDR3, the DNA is TGTGCCAGCAGCTCGAGCACAGGGGACGGCTACACCTTC.

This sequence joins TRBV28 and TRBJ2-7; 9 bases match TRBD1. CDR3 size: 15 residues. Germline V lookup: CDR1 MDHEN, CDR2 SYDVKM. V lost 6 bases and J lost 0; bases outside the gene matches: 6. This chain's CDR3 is CASSQMDRGSYEQYF. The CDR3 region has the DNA TGTGCCAGCAGCCAGATGGACAGGGGCTCCTACGAGCAGTACTTC.